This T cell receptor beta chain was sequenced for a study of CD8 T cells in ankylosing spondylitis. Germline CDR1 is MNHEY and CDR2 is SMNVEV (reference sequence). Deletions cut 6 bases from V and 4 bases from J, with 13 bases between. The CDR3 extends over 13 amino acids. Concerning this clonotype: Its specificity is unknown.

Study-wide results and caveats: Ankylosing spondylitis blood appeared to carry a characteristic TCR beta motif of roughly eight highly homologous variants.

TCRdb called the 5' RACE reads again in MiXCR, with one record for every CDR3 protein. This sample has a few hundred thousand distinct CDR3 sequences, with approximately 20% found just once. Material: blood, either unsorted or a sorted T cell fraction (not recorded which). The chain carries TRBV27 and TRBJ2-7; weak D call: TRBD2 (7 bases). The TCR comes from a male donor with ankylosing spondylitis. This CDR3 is CASRLQGGYEQYF. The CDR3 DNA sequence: TGTGCCAGCAGGTTACAGGGAGGGTACGAGCAGTACTTC.